This T cell receptor (beta chain) was obtained from a study of identifying expanded T cells in peripheral blood. Overall study findings and caveats: Differentially abundant clones: about 1.3 between replicates, approximately 16 at around 15 days, less than 20 at four. Clone count variance between approximately two-week samples rose with total template count.

The assay was immunoSEQ multiplex PCR, and TCRdb's table has in-frame clones only and misses some. The sample includes 80,000 or so clones, 84% of them seen just once. Collection occurred without any documented infections or immune events in donors. CDR1 is MNHNY and CDR2 is SVGAGI in the germline V gene (reference sequence). Trimming took 6 bases from V and 3 from J, leaving 8 bases between them. The CDR3 has 12 amino acids. A few counts support this clone. Its antigen is not identified. The specimen was blood. This TCR was sampled from a person between 18 and 75 years old in good health. The V and J genes are TRBV6-6 and TRBJ1-1; D might be TRBD1 (6 bases). This CDR3 is CASRGADTEAFF. DNA of the CDR3: TGTGCCAGCAGGGGGGCGGACACTGAAGCTTTCTTT.